This TCR beta chain originates from a study of beta chain features in type 1 diabetes. Germline CDR1 is SGHRS and CDR2 is YFSETQ. The CDR3 contains 14 residues. V gave up 1 base and J gave up 9 bases, with 17 bases separating them. Reverse transcription of all isolated RNA meant that expressed TCRB transcripts were sequenced. The assay was immunoSEQ multiplex PCR, and TCRdb's table has in-frame clones only and misses some. This table has about 24,000 clones, roughly 69% appearing once. The source material was Tregs from blood. The chain couples TRBV5-1 to TRBJ2-7, with D hard to call. This TCR came from a woman between 40 and 50 years old in good health. The CDR3 sequence: CASSLNSVASRQYF. CDR3 nucleotides: TGCGCCAGCAGCTTGAATTCTGTGGCTTCCCGGCAGTACTTC.